The rows below give T cell receptor beta chains drawn from one sample of a study of T cell changes during pregnancy in multiple sclerosis. The assay was immunoSEQ multiplex PCR, and TCRdb's table has in-frame clones only and misses some. The table has around 120,000 clones, 90% to 95% seen once. The material sequenced was peripheral blood, taken after pregnancy. These receptors all come from a female donor with multiple sclerosis, enrolled in a pregnancy study. CDR3s include the opening cysteine and the closing phenylalanine or tryptophan. A D gene is named only where the DNA matches it firmly. Size is omitted from some rows. Given values are once, few, many or a class for expanded clones.

>TRBV2|TRBJ2-5|.|.
CASSERSQEAQYF
TGTGCCAGCAGTGAACGGTCCCAGGAGGCCCAGTACTTC
>TRBV5-5|TRBJ2-7|.|.
CASSLGLKYEQYF
TGTGCCAGCAGCTTGGGCCTAAAGTACGAGCAGTACTTC
>TRBV7-3|TRBJ2-1|.|TRBD1
CASSMGQGINEQFF
TGTGCCAGCAGTATGGGACAGGGGATAAATGAGCAGTTCTTC
>TRBV2|TRBJ1-6|.|TRBD1
CASRITGGDSPLHF
TGTGCCAGCAGGATAACAGGGGGCGATTCACCCCTCCACTTT
>TRBV29-1|TRBJ1-1|few|.
CSAGHTSEAFF
TGCAGCGCTGGTCATACAAGTGAAGCTTTCTTT
>TRBV5-5|TRBJ2-6|.|.
CASSWGVSGANVLTF
TGTGCCAGCAGCTGGGGGGTCTCTGGGGCCAACGTCCTGACTTTC
>TRBV11-2|TRBJ2-1|.|TRBD2
CASSFLSQRGILYNEQFF
TGTGCCAGCAGCTTTTTGAGTCAGCGGGGAATACTCTACAATGAGCAGTTCTTC
>TRBV19|TRBJ1-2|.|TRBD1
CATGTGTGLFWGYTF
TGTGCCACCGGAACCGGGACAGGGCTGTTCTGGGGCTACACCTTC
>TRBV28|TRBJ2-5|once|TRBD1
CASSTGGKTQYF
TGTGCCAGCAGCACAGGGGGTAAGACCCAGTACTTC
>TRBV13|TRBJ1-2|.|TRBD1
CASSQIDRGASYGYTF
TGTGCCAGCAGCCAGATTGACAGGGGAGCCTCCTATGGCTACACCTTC
>TRBV5-5|TRBJ2-7|.|.
CASSSGLRGEQYF
TGTGCCAGCAGCTCGGGACTCCGGGGCGAGCAGTACTTC
>TRBV6-5|TRBJ2-1|.|TRBD2
CASSPQRGVLNEQFF
TGTGCCAGCAGTCCCCAGCGGGGGGTTCTGAATGAGCAGTTCTTC
>TRBV5-5|TRBJ1-2|once|.
CASSLSGAGNYGYTF
TGTGCCAGCAGCTTGTCAGGGGCCGGCAACTATGGCTACACCTTC
>TRBV15|TRBJ1-2|.|TRBD1
CATRSDRAYGYTF
TGTGCCACCAGGAGTGACAGGGCCTATGGCTACACCTTC
>TRBV6-1|TRBJ1-5|.|.
CASSVGDLRQPQHF
TGTGCCAGCAGTGTAGGGGACTTGAGGCAGCCCCAGCATTTT
>TRBV5-6|TRBJ2-2|.|TRBD1
CASRNRGLGTGELFF
TGTGCCAGCAGAAACAGGGGTTTGGGCACCGGGGAGCTGTTTTTT
>TRBV25-1|TRBJ1-6|.|TRBD1
CASGPTGSLHF
TGTGCCAGCGGCCCGACAGGGTCCCTCCACTTT
>TRBV19|TRBJ1-6|.|.
CASSGQFNSPLHF
TGTGCCAGTAGTGGACAGTTTAATTCACCCCTCCACTTT
>TRBV7-8|TRBJ1-1|once|TRBD1
CASRHRGGTEAFF
TGTGCCAGCAGACACAGGGGGGGGACTGAAGCTTTCTTT
>TRBV5-1|TRBJ1-6|.|.
CASTADALYNSPLHF
TGCGCCAGCACAGCGGACGCTCTCTATAATTCACCCCTCCACTTT
>TRBV29-1|TRBJ1-1|.|.
CSVAGRGGGNTEAFF
TGCAGCGTCGCCGGACGGGGGGGTGGGAACACTGAAGCTTTCTTT
>TRBV4-1|TRBJ1-1|.|.
CASSQEEGGTEAFF
TGCGCCAGCAGCCAAGAAGAGGGGGGGACTGAAGCTTTCTTT
>TRBV6-1|TRBJ1-6|.|TRBD1
CASRKGGQSNSPLHF
TGTGCCAGCAGGAAGGGGGGACAGTCTAATTCACCCCTCCACTTT
>TRBV18|TRBJ2-7|.|.
CASSPPGGLLAYEQYF
TGTGCCAGCTCACCACCGGGGGGTTTGCTCGCCTACGAGCAGTACTTC
>TRBV9|TRBJ2-2|.|.
CASSGPPGELFF
TGTGCCAGCAGCGGGCCCCCCGGGGAGCTGTTTTTT
>TRBV30|TRBJ1-1|.|TRBD1
CAWSRQGGTEAFF
TGTGCCTGGAGTCGGCAGGGGGGTACTGAAGCTTTCTTT
>TRBV27|TRBJ1-5|.|.
CASSPGGGQPQHF
TGTGCCAGCAGCCCCGGGGGGGGTCAGCCCCAGCATTTT
>TRBV18|TRBJ2-2|.|.
CASSPISTHANTGELFF
TGTGCCAGCTCACCAATAAGCACTCACGCGAACACCGGGGAGCTGTTTTTT
>TRBV5-6|TRBJ1-5|.|TRBD1
CASSGDRGSNQPQHF
TGTGCCAGCAGCGGGGACAGGGGCAGCAATCAGCCCCAGCATTTT
>TRBV6-5|TRBJ1-1|.|.
CASSYSEGLTTEAFF
TGTGCCAGCAGTTACTCGGAGGGGTTAACGACTGAAGCTTTCTTT
>TRBV6-1|TRBJ1-2|few|.
CASSAGVGYTF
TGTGCCAGCAGTGCAGGGGTCGGCTACACCTTC